Given below is one T cell receptor (beta chain) in context. CDR1 and CDR2 (germline): SGHTA, FQGNSA. The CDR3 is made up of 14 amino acids. Trimming removed 0 bases at V and 3 bases at J, with 7 bases between. The sample is drawn from a study of Tregs in tolerant kidney transplant recipients. Only in-frame clones appear in the TCRdb table, and some are missing; sequencing was by immunoSEQ multiplex PCR. The data hold over 50,000 clones, with 70% to 90% observed a single time. Unstimulated regulatory T cells (CD4+CD25+CD127-), CD4+CD25- non-regulatory cells, CD4 and CD8 cells were FACS-sorted from thawed PBMCs.

Source: Tregs from blood, taken before the transplant. The chain links TRBV7-2 to TRBJ2-3; a weak D match, TRBD1 (6 bases). The clonotype was recovered from a human donor who received a combined kidney and bone marrow transplant. CDR3 bases: TGTGCCAGCAGCTTAGCGAGGGGGACAGATACGCAGTATTTT. As protein: CASSLARGTDTQYF.